These 8 T cell receptor beta chains originate from one sample sequenced in a study of PD-1 blockade in classical Hodgkin lymphoma. Method: immunoSEQ multiplex PCR; TCRdb's copy keeps in-frame clones and lacks some. This table holds roughly 100,000 clones, around 90% found once. Described time point: cycle 4 day 1 (C4D1), after more than five weeks of nivolumab. Every patient relapsed after autologous stem cell transplantation, and brentuximab vedotin exposure varied. The material was peripheral blood mononuclear cells (PBMCs), obtained before the fourth cycle of nivolumab. The receptor source for this set is a human donor with classical Hodgkin lymphoma.

J is TRBJ2-7 and V is TRBV10-3, with TRBD1 matching 8 bases. V dropped 0 bases and J dropped 2; count of bases not matched to a gene: 3. Germline V lookup: CDR1 ENHRY, CDR2 SYGVKD. This CDR3 has 15 residues. The CDR3 loop reads CAISESGTGTYEQYF. The DNA for the CDR3 is TGTGCCATCAGTGAGTCTGGGACAGGTACCTACGAGCAGTACTTC.

J is TRBJ1-5 and V is TRBV2, with 9 bases matching TRBD1. In germline, CDR1 is SNHLY, CDR2 FYNNEI. The CDR3 length is 14 residues. Trimming took 5 bases from V and 6 from J; bases not matched to a gene: 5. CDR3 residues: CASSTTGGGQPQHF. The CDR3 DNA sequence: TGTGCCAGCAGTACTACAGGGGGCGGTCAGCCCCAGCATTTT. Based on the CDR3 plus reference TRBV2 and TRBJ1-5, the full variable domain is EPEVTQTPSHQVTQMGQEVILRCVPISNHLYFYWYRQILGQKVEFLVSFYNNEISEKSEIFDDQFSVERPDGSNFTLKIRSTKLEDSAMYFCASSTTGGGQPQHFGDGTRLSIL.

The CDR3 DNA follows: TGTGCCAGCTCACTCCCAGGATACAATGAGCAGTTCTTC. It specifies CASSLPGYNEQFF. The V and J genes are TRBV18 and TRBJ2-1; the D is unclear. The V gene's germline CDR1 is KGHSH and CDR2 LQKENI. Trimming stripped 4 bases from V and 4 bases from J, with 8 bases between. This CDR3 comprises 13 residues.

The V gene is TRBV4-2, the J gene TRBJ2-1, with 14 bases aligning to TRBD2. Germline CDR1 is LGHNA and CDR2 is YNFKEQ. V dropped 0 bases and J dropped 4; count of bases not matched to a gene: 5. The CDR3 contains 18 residues. The CDR3 DNA follows: TGTGCCAGCAGCCAAGACGGACTAGCGGGAGGTCGGTACAATGAGCAGTTCTTC. It encodes CASSQDGLAGGRYNEQFF.

The genes are TRBV7-8 and TRBJ2-2, with unresolved D. Germline V gene data show CDR1 as SGHVS and CDR2 as FQNEAQ. V was trimmed by 5 bases and J by 3 bases, leaving 7 bases between them. The CDR3 runs 13 residues. For the CDR3, the DNA is TGTGCCAGCAGCCCCCTCTACACCGGGGAGCTGTTTTTT. Its protein is CASSPLYTGELFF.

V and J are TRBV19 and TRBJ2-7; D not certain. The germline V gene has CDR1 LNHDA and CDR2 SQIVND (reference sequence). Trimming shortened V by 3 bases and J by 2 bases, and 11 bases separated the two germline ends. CDR3 length equals 14 residues. CDR3 nucleotides: TGTGCCAGTAGTATTAGAAGCTGGACCTACGAGCAGTACTTC. Translation: CASSIRSWTYEQYF.

V usage is TRBV2 and J usage is TRBJ1-3; weak D call: TRBD1 (6 bases). The CDR3 contains 15 residues. Trimming pared 5 bases from V and 0 bases from J, leaving 11 bases between. Germline V gene sequence: CDR1 SNHLY, CDR2 FYNNEI. The CDR3 DNA reads TGTGCCAGCAGTATTGGACAGAGCTCTGGAAACACCATATATTTT. Amino acids: CASSIGQSSGNTIYF.

The CDR3 protein is CASSLSQASGTEAFF. Written as DNA, the CDR3 is TGTGCCAGCAGCTTATCTCAGGCCAGCGGCACTGAAGCTTTCTTT. The rearrangement joins TRBV7-9 to TRBJ1-1; no definite D call. V lost 2 bases, J lost 4 bases, and 14 bases lay in between. The CDR3 contains 15 residues. The germline V gene has CDR1 SEHNR and CDR2 FQNEAQ (reference sequence). Complete variable domain (other parts from reference TRBV7-9 and TRBJ1-1): DTGVSQNPRHKITKRGQNVTFRCDPISEHNRLYWYRQTLGQGPEFLTYFQNEAQLEKSRLLSDRFSAERPKGSFSTLEIQRTEQGDSAMYLCASSLSQASGTEAFFGQGTRLTVV.